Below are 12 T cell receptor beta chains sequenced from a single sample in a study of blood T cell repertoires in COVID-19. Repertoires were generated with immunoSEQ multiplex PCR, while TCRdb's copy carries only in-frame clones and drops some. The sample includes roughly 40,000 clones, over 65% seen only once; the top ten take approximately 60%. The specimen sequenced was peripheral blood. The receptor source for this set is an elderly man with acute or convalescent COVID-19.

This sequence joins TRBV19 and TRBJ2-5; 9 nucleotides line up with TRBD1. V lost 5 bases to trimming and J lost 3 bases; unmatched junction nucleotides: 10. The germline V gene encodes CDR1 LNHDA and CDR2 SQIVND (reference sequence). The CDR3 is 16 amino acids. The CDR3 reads CASSAFPGTGKETQYF. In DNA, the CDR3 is TGTGCCAGTAGTGCCTTCCCCGGGACAGGGAAAGAGACCCAGTACTTC.

CDR3 amino acids: CASSLEAFRTIYF. CDR3 nucleotides: TGTGCCAGCAGTTTGGAGGCTTTCAGGACCATATATTTT. The J gene is TRBJ1-3, the V gene TRBV28; D not certain. The CDR3 is 13 residues long. V was shortened by 3 bases and J by 10 bases, with 13 bases between the two germline ends. Germline CDR1 and CDR2: MDHEN and SYDVKM.

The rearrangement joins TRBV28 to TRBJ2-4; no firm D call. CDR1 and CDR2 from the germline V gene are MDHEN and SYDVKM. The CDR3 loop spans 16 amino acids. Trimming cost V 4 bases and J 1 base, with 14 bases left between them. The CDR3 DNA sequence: TGTGCCAGCAGTTCCGCATCTAGTGTGGCCAAAAACATTCAGTACTTC. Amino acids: CASSSASSVAKNIQYF.

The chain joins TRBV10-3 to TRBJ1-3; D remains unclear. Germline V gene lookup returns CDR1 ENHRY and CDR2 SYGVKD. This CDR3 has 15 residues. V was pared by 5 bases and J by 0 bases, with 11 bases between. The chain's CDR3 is CAISPTVFSGNTIYF. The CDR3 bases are TGTGCCATCAGTCCTACAGTATTCTCTGGAAACACCATATATTTT.

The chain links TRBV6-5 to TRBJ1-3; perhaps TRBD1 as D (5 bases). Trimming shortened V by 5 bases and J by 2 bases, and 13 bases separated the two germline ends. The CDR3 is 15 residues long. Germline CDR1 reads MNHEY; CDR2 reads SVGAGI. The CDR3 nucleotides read TGTGCCAGCAGTCTCCGAGGAGGGGCTGGAAACACCATATATTTT. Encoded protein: CASSLRGGAGNTIYF.

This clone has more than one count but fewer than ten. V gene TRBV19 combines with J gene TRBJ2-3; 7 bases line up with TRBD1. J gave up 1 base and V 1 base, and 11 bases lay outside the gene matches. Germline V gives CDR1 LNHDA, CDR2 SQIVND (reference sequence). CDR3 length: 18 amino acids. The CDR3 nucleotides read TGTGCCAGTAGTATAGGGGCAGGGGGTGCGGGCCGCACAGATACGCAGTATTTT. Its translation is CASSIGAGGAGRTDTQYF.

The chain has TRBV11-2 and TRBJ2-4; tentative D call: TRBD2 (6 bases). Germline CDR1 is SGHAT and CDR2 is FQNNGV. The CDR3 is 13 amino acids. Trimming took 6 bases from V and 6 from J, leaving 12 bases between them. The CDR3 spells CASRGSGPNIQYF. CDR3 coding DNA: TGTGCCAGCAGAGGCAGCGGGCCAAACATTCAGTACTTC.

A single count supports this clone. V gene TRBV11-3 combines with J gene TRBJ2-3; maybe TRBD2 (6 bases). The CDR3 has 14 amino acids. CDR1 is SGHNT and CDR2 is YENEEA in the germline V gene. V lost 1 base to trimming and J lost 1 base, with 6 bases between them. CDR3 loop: CASSLGLGTDTQYF. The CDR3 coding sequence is TGTGCCAGCAGCTTAGGACTAGGCACAGATACGCAGTATTTT.

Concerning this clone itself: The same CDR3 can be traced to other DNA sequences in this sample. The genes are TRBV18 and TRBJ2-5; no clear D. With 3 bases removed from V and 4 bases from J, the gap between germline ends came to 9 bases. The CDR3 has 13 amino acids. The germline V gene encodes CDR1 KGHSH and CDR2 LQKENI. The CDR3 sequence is CASSPVAGETQYF. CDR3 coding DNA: TGTGCCAGCTCACCGGTAGCCGGAGAGACCCAGTACTTC.

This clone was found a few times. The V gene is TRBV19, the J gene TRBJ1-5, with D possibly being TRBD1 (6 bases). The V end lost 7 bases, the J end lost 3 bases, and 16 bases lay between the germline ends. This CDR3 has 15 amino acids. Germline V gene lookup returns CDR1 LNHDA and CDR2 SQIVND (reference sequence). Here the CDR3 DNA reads TGTGCCAGTATCCAAGGACAGAACCCCAATCAGCCCCAGCATTTT. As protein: CASIQGQNPNQPQHF.

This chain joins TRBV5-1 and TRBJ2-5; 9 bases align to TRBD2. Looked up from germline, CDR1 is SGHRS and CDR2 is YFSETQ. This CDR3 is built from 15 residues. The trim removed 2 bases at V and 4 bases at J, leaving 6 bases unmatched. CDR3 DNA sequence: TGCGCCAGCAGCTTCGGTAGCGGGAGTGGAGAGACCCAGTACTTC. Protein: CASSFGSGSGETQYF.

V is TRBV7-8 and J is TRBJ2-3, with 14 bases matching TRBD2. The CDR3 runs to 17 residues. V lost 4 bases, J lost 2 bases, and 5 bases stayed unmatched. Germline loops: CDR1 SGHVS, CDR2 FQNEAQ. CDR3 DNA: TGTGCCAGCAGCTCAGGGACTAGCGGGAGTTTCACAGATACGCAGTATTTT. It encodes CASSSGTSGSFTDTQYF.